The entry below describes one T cell receptor beta chain. This could be a read error, since a much larger clone is one nucleotide away. The sample belongs to a study of breast tumors, draining lymph nodes, adjacent tissues. With 7 bases removed from V and 4 bases from J, the gap between germline ends came to 19 bases. The CDR3 is 15 residues long. Breast cancer patients provided tissue from their axillary draining lymph nodes. Each CDR3 protein gets one entry after TCRdb re-called the multiplex PCR reads with MiXCR. Of around 190,000 distinct CDR3 sequences listed, around a third are singletons. The source material was axillary lymph node tissue. The chain combines TRBV12-3 or TRBV12-4 with TRBJ1-2; D perhaps matches TRBD1 (5 bases). The sequence was collected from a female donor with breast cancer. Some clones in this sample may be carry-over from other donors' samples. CDR3 loop: CASTPGKGLGYGYTF. CDR3 DNA sequence: TGTGCCAGCACCCCAGGAAAGGGGCTCGGCTATGGCTACACCTTC.